These 23 T cell receptor beta chains were all obtained from the same sample, sequenced in a study of T cells after yellow fever vaccination. TCRdb re-analysed the 5' RACE reads in MiXCR, keeping a single row per CDR3 protein. The sample yields around 56,000 distinct CDR3 sequences, around 5.4% seen once. The source material was PBMCs, either bulk or a sorted T-cell subset (CD4+, CD8+, memory, or dextramer-sorted; not recorded which), sampled on the day of the yellow fever booster vaccination. The source is a man between 18 and 35 years old who received the YFV17D yellow fever vaccine.

This clonotype was seen only once. The V call is TRBV9, the J call TRBJ2-3; 7 bases agree with TRBD2. V was pared by 4 bases and J by 8 bases, with 13 bases of the junction left unmatched. This CDR3 region has 15 residues. Germline V gene lookup returns CDR1 SGDLS and CDR2 YYNGEE. The CDR3 sequence: CASSPPRGDGGTQYF. CDR3 DNA: TGTGCCAGCAGCCCGCCACGGGGGGACGGCGGTACGCAGTATTTT.

The DNA of the CDR3 is TGTGCCAGCAAGGTGGCCACTTACAATGAGCAGTTCTTC. Protein: CASKVATYNEQFF. The chain employs TRBV2 and TRBJ2-1, with D hard to call. V dropped 7 bases and J dropped 4 bases, with 11 bases sitting between them. The germline CDR1 and CDR2 sequences are SNHLY and FYNNEI. CDR3 length: 13 residues.

This clonotype has ten or more counts. The chain recombines TRBV25-1 with TRBJ2-4; 8 bases are shared with TRBD1. The CDR3 length is 14 residues. Germline values: CDR1 MGHDK, CDR2 SYGVNS. Trimming cost V 8 bases and J 5 bases; bases outside gene matches: 8. CDR3 nucleotide sequence: TGTGCCAGCGTCGGACAGGGATCGCAAAACATTCAGTACTTC. Its protein product is CASVGQGSQNIQYF.

This clonotype was counted between two and nine times. The gene calls are TRBV14 and TRBJ1-2; D possibly corresponds to TRBD1 (5 bases). Germline V gene data show CDR1 as SGHDN and CDR2 as FVKESK. The CDR3 covers 15 residues. V was pared by 0 bases and J by 8 bases, with 16 bases between. CDR3 sequence (DNA): TGTGCCAGCAGCCAAGAGCTCAGGGATTATGAGGGCTACACCTTC. Protein sequence: CASSQELRDYEGYTF.

In its sample, this clonotype was seen a few times. The V gene is TRBV13, the J gene TRBJ1-1, with a tentative D call TRBD1 (5 bases). Germline-derived CDR1 and CDR2 are PRHDT and FYEKMQ (reference sequence). The CDR3 is made up of 14 amino acids. V was pared by 5 bases and J by 0 bases, with 10 bases between. The CDR3 bases are TGTGCCAGCAGCCCAAGGACACTGAACACTGAAGCTTTCTTT. Translating it yields CASSPRTLNTEAFF. Together with reference TRBV13 and TRBJ1-1, the CDR3 gives the full variable domain: AAGVIQSPRHLIKEKRETATLKCYPIPRHDTVYWYQQGPGQDPQFLISFYEKMQSDKGSIPDRFSAQQFSDYHSELNMSSLELGDSALYFCASSPRTLNTEAFFGQGTRLTVV.

Notes on this clonotype: With a much larger clone just one base away, this may be a read error. The J gene is TRBJ2-7, the V gene TRBV7-6; a weak D match, TRBD2 (5 bases). Germline V gene data show CDR1 as SGHVS and CDR2 as FNYEAQ. This CDR3 contains 14 residues. CDR3 region: CASSLDSLALEQYF. The DNA of the CDR3 is TGCGCCAGCAGCTTGGATAGCCTAGCACTCGAGCAGTACTTC.

This clonotype was recorded at least ten times. V and J are TRBV7-9 and TRBJ2-7; maybe TRBD2 (6 bases). Germline-derived CDR1 and CDR2 are SEHNR and FQNEAQ (reference sequence). V lost 2 bases, J lost 0 bases, and 8 bases lay in between. This CDR3 is 14 amino acids long. The CDR3 DNA sequence: TGTGCCAGCAGCTTATCCGGGGGCTCCTACGAGCAGTACTTC. As protein: CASSLSGGSYEQYF.

With regard to this clonotype: The junction does not match germline at one end; this may be a read error. The chain joins TRBV12-3 or TRBV12-4 to TRBJ2-7, with D maybe TRBD1 (6 bases). The CDR3 totals 14 residues. The DNA for the CDR3 is TGTGCCAGCAGTCCTCCTGGACAGCTCTACGGGCAGTACTTC. Protein product: CASSPPGQLYGQYF.

This clonotype was counted a few times. The genes are TRBV27 and TRBJ2-1; tentative D call: TRBD2 (6 bases). The CDR3 loop spans 15 amino acids. The germline gives CDR1 MNHEY, CDR2 SMNVEV (reference sequence). V was shortened by 5 bases and J by 5 bases, with 16 bases between the two germline ends. CDR3 sequence: CASSPRAGRDNEQFF. CDR3 sequence (DNA): TGTGCCAGCAGTCCCAGGGCGGGGCGAGACAATGAGCAGTTCTTC.

The table lists this clonotype with many counts. The chain recombines TRBV12-3 or TRBV12-4 with TRBJ1-2, with 9 bases matching TRBD1. The CDR3 is 16 residues long. V shed 4 bases and J 2 bases; nucleotides not matched to a gene: 8. The CDR3 region has the DNA TGTGCCAGCAGTTCAGGGACAGGGCGTTCCAACTATGGCTACACCTTC. Translated: CASSSGTGRSNYGYTF.

The sample holds a few counts of this clonotype. The CDR3 region is CASSSYGSTNEQFF. In nucleotides, the CDR3 is TGTGCCAGCAGCTCCTATGGCAGCACCAATGAGCAGTTCTTC. The rearrangement uses TRBV25-1 and TRBJ2-1; no reliable D call. Germline CDR1 reads MGHDK; CDR2 reads SYGVNS. There are 14 residues in the CDR3. The V end lost 6 bases, the J end lost 6 bases, and 15 bases lay between the germline ends.

This clonotype was seen a few times. The V and J genes are TRBV11-2 and TRBJ2-2, with 9 nucleotides matching TRBD2. The V gene's germline CDR1 is SGHAT and CDR2 FQNNGV. The CDR3 totals 15 residues. Germline trimming cut 1 base from V and 6 bases from J; bases unmatched to any gene: 3. The CDR3 protein is CASSLVSGGSGELFF. As DNA, the CDR3 is TGTGCCAGCAGCTTAGTGAGCGGGGGGTCCGGGGAGCTGTTTTTT.

This chain uses TRBV24-1 with TRBJ1-1, with 7 nucleotides matching TRBD1. The CDR3 spans 14 residues. CDR1 is KGHDR, CDR2 SFDVKD, per germline. V gave up 2 bases and J gave up 5 bases; unmatched junction bases: 4. CDR3 protein: CATSDSDRVTEAFF. The CDR3 DNA sequence: TGTGCCACCAGTGATTCAGACAGGGTGACTGAAGCTTTCTTT.

This clonotype came up many times. The V call is TRBV5-1, the J call TRBJ1-6; D gene ambiguous. Trimming pared 3 bases from V and 11 bases from J, leaving 15 bases between. This CDR3 comprises 14 residues. In germline, CDR1 is SGHRS, CDR2 YFSETQ. In DNA, the CDR3 is TGCGCCAGCAGCTCGGACTACCCTGGGGCACCCCTCCACTTT. This encodes CASSSDYPGAPLHF. The variable domain in full, completed from reference TRBV5-1 and TRBJ1-6, reads KAGVTQTPRYLIKTRGQQVTLSCSPISGHRSVSWYQQTPGQGLQFLFEYFSETQRNKGNFPGRFSGRQFSNSRSEMNVSTLELGDSALYLCASSSDYPGAPLHFGNGTRLTVT.

This clonotype was recorded many times. The chain is built from TRBV12-3 or TRBV12-4 and TRBJ2-7; D remains ambiguous. This CDR3 region has 11 residues. The V gene lost 5 bases and the J gene lost 7 bases, with 9 bases spanning the gap. The CDR3 here is CASSGRLEQYF. CDR3 nucleotide sequence: TGTGCCAGCAGTGGACGATTGGAGCAGTACTTC.

V is TRBV7-6 and J is TRBJ2-5; 8 bases are a match to TRBD2. With 6 bases clipped from V and 4 bases from J, the junction kept 4 bases outside the gene matches. This CDR3 spans 13 amino acids. The germline CDR1 and CDR2 sequences are SGHVS and FNYEAQ. The CDR3 here is CASRFAGGETQYF. DNA of the CDR3: TGTGCCAGCAGATTCGCGGGGGGAGAGACCCAGTACTTC. The variable domain in full, completed from reference TRBV7-6 and TRBJ2-5, reads GAGVSQSPRYKVTKRGQDVALRCDPISGHVSLYWYRQALGQGPEFLTYFNYEAQQDKSGLPNDRFSAERPEGSISTLTIQRTEQRDSAMYRCASRFAGGETQYFGPGTRLLVL.

This clonotype appeared many times. The genes are TRBV12-3 or TRBV12-4 and TRBJ1-2; tentative D call: TRBD1 (5 bases). This CDR3 has 13 residues. Trimming took off 3 bases at V and 6 bases at J, with 11 bases between the two ends. For the CDR3, the DNA is TGTGCCAGCAGTTTGGACAACCGGCATGGCTACACCTTC. This encodes CASSLDNRHGYTF.

This clonotype was found many times. This sequence joins TRBV27 and TRBJ1-1; a weak D match, TRBD1 (6 bases). Germline V CDR1 and CDR2: MNHEY, SMNVEV (reference sequence). V lost 5 bases to trimming and J lost 0 bases, with 10 bases between them. The CDR3 is 14 amino acids. CDR3 sequence: CASSATGLNTEAFF. The CDR3 DNA follows: TGTGCCAGCAGTGCAACAGGGCTGAACACTGAAGCTTTCTTT.

The table lists this clonotype with a few counts. The gene calls are TRBV6-1 and TRBJ2-7; the D is unclear. Deletions cut 5 bases from V and 2 bases from J, with 13 bases between. The CDR3 length is 14 residues. CDR1 is MNHNS, CDR2 SASEGT, per germline. The CDR3 nucleotides are TGTGCCAGCAGTCCCTATCTGTGGGCCTACGAGCAGTACTTC. This codes for CASSPYLWAYEQYF.

The sample holds many counts of this clonotype. This chain joins TRBV4-1 and TRBJ2-7, with 8 positions matching TRBD2. CDR3 length: 14 residues. The V and J ends lost 0 bases and 5 bases, in that order; junction bases with no gene match: 3. Germline V CDR1 and CDR2: MGHRA, YSYEKL. CDR3 coding DNA: TGCGCCAGCAGCCAAGAATTCGGGAGGGACGAGCAGTACTTC. The encoded protein is CASSQEFGRDEQYF.

The table lists this clonotype with many counts. CDR3 in amino acids: CASSRGTTNNEQFF. CDR3 DNA sequence: TGTGCCAGCAGCCGCGGGACGACGAACAATGAGCAGTTCTTC. The V gene is TRBV6-5, the J gene TRBJ2-1; D possibly corresponds to TRBD2 (6 bases). Germline V gene sequence: CDR1 MNHEY, CDR2 SVGAGI. Trimming removed 6 bases from V and 5 bases from J, with 14 bases in between. CDR3 length: 14 residues.

The chain combines TRBV5-4 with TRBJ2-3; D might be TRBD1 (5 bases). The CDR3 spans 14 residues. Trimming took off 0 bases at V and 3 bases at J, with 8 bases between the two ends. Germline CDR1 and CDR2: SGHNT and YYREEE (reference sequence). CDR3 loop: CASSLGRVTDTQYF. CDR3 nucleotide sequence: TGTGCCAGCAGCTTGGGCAGGGTGACAGATACGCAGTATTTT.

This clonotype was detected a few times. This chain uses TRBV7-3 with TRBJ2-2; the D is unclear. This CDR3 spans 16 amino acids. Germline V gene sequence: CDR1 SGHTA, CDR2 FQGTGA. The ends were cut back, 4 bases at V and 2 bases at J, with 14 bases in the middle. The CDR3 coding sequence is TGTGCCAGCAGCTCCCAGACCCCCGTCAACACCGGGGAGCTGTTTTTT. It yields the protein CASSSQTPVNTGELFF. The whole variable domain, filled in from reference TRBV7-3 and TRBJ2-2, reads GAGVSQTPSNKVTEKGKYVELRCDPISGHTALYWYRQSLGQGPEFLIYFQGTGAADDSGLPNDRFFAVRPEGSVSTLKIQRTERGDSAVYLCASSSQTPVNTGELFFGEGSRLTVL.